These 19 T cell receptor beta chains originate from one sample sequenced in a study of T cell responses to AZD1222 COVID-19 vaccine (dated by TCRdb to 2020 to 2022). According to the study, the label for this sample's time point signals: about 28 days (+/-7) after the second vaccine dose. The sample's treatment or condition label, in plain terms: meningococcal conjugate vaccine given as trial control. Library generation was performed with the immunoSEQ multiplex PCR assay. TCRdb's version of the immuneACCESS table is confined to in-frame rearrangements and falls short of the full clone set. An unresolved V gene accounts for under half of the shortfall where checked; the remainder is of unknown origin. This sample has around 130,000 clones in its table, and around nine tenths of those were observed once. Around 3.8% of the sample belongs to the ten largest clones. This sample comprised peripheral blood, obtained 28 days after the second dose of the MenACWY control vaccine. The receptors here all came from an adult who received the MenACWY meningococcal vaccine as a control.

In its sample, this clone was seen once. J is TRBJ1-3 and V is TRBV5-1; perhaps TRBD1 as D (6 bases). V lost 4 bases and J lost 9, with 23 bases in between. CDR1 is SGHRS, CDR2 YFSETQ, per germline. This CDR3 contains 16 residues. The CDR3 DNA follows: TGCGCCAGCAGCCCAGAAGGGACCGTGCAGGGGAGCACCATATATTTT. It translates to CASSPEGTVQGSTIYF. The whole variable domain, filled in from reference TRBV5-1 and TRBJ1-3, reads KAGVTQTPRYLIKTRGQQVTLSCSPISGHRSVSWYQQTPGQGLQFLFEYFSETQRNKGNFPGRFSGRQFSNSRSEMNVSTLELGDSALYLCASSPEGTVQGSTIYFGEGSWLTVV.

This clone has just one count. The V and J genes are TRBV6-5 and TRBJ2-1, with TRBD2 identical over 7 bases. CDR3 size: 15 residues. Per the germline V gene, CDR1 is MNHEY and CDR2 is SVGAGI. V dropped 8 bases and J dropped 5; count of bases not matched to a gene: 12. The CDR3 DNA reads TGTGCCAGCCCTAAACTTGGGACTAACAACAATGAGCAGTTCTTC. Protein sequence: CASPKLGTNNNEQFF.

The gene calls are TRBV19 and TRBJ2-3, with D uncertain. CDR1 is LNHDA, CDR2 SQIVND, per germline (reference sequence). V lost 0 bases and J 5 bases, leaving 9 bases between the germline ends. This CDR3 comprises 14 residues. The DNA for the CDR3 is TGTGCCAGTAGTATAGATTGGTCGAGAGATACGCAGTATTTT. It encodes CASSIDWSRDTQYF.

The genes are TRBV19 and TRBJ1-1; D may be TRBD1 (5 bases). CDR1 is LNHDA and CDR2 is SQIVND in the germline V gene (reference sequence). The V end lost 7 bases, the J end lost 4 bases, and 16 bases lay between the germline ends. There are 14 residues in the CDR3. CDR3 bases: TGTGCCAGTAAAGTCCAGGGTGGGGGCACTGAAGCTTTCTTT. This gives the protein CASKVQGGGTEAFF.

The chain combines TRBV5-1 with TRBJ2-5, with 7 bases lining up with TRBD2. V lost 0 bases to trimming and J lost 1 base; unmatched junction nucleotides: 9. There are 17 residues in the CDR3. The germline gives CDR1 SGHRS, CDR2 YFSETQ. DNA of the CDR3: TGCGCCAGCAGCTTGGGGTCGGGACTAACATTCCAAGAGACCCAGTACTTC. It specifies CASSLGSGLTFQETQYF.

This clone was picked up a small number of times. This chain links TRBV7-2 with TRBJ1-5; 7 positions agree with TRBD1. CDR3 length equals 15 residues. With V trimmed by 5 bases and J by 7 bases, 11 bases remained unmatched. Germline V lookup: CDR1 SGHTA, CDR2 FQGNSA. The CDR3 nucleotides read TGTGCCAGCAGCGCCCGGGACAGTTCTAGCCAGCCCCAGCATTTT. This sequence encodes CASSARDSSSQPQHF.

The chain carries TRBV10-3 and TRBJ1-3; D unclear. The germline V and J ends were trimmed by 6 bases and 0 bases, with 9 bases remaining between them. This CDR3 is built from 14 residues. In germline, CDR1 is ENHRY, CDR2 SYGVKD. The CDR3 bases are TGTGCCATCAGGGCGGATAGCTCTGGAAACACCATATATTTT. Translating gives CAIRADSSGNTIYF.

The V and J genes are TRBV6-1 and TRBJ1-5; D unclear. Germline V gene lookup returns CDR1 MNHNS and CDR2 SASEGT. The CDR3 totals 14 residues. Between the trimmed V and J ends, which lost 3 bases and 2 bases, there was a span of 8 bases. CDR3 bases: TGTGCCAGCAGTGAGGTGCGGGGCAATCAGCCCCAGCATTTT. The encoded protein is CASSEVRGNQPQHF.

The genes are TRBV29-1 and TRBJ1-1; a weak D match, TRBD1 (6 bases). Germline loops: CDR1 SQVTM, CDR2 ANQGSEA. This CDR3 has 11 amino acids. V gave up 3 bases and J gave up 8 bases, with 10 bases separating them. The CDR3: CSVDRGGEAFF. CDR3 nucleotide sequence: TGCAGCGTTGATAGGGGGGGCGAAGCTTTCTTT.

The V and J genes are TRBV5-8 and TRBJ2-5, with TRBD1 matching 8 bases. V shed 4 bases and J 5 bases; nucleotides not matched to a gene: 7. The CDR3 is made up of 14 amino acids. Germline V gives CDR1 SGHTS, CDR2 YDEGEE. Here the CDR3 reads CASSRGQAVETQYF. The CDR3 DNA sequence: TGTGCCAGCAGCAGGGGACAGGCTGTGGAGACCCAGTACTTC.

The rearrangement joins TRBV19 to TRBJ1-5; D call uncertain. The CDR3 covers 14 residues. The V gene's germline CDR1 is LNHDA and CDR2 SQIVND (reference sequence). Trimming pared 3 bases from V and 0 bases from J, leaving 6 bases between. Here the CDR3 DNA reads TGTGCCAGTAGTATGGTGAGTAGCAATCAGCCCCAGCATTTT. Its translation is CASSMVSSNQPQHF. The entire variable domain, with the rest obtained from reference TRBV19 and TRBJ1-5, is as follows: DGGITQSPKYLFRKEGQNVTLSCEQNLNHDAMYWYRQDPGQGLRLIYYSQIVNDFQKGDIAEGYSVSREKKESFPLTVTSAQKNPTAFYLCASSMVSSNQPQHFGDGTRLSIL.

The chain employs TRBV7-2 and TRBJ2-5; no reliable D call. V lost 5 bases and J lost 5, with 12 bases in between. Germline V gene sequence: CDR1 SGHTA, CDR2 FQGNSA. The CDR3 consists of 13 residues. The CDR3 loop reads CASSPQIVETQYF. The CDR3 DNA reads TGTGCCAGCAGCCCCCAAATAGTGGAGACCCAGTACTTC.

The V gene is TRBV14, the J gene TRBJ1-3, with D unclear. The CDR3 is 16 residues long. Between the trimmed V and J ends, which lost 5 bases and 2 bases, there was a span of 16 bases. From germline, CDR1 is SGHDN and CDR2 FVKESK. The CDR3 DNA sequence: TGTGCCAGCAGCGAACTCGGGCCGGCGGCTGGAAACACCATATATTTT. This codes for CASSELGPAAGNTIYF. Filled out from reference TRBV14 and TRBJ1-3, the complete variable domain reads EAGVTQFPSHSVIEKGQTVTLRCDPISGHDNLYWYRRVMGKEIKFLLHFVKESKQDESGMPNNRFLAERTGGTYSTLKVQPAELEDSGVYFCASSELGPAAGNTIYFGEGSWLTVV.

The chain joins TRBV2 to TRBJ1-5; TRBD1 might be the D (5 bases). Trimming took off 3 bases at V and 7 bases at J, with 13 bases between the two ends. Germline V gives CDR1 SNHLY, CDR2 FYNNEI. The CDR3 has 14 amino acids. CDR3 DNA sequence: TGTGCCAGCAGTGAGGGGCAGGGCTACCAGCCCCAGCATTTT. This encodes CASSEGQGYQPQHF.

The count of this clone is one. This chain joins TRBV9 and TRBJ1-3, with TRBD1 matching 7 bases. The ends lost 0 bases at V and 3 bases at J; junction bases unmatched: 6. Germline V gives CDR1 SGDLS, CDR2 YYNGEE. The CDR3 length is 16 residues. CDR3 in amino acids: CASSVGRGLYGNTIYF. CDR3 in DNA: TGTGCCAGCAGCGTAGGTAGGGGGCTCTATGGAAACACCATATATTTT.

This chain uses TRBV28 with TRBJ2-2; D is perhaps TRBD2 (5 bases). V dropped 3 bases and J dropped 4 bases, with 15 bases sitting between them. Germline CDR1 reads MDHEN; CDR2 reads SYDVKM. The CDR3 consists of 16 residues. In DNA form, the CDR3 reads TGTGCCAGCAGTTTTTTTGCGGACCGGGGCACCGGGGAGCTGTTTTTT. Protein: CASSFFADRGTGELFF.

The CDR3 region is CASSPQLYNEQFF. The CDR3 coding sequence is TGTGCCAGCTCACCCCAACTCTACAATGAGCAGTTCTTC. The V gene is TRBV18, the J gene TRBJ2-1; D gene ambiguous. The CDR3 is made up of 13 amino acids. V gave up 3 bases and J gave up 3 bases, with 6 bases separating them. Germline CDR1 KGHSH, CDR2 LQKENI.

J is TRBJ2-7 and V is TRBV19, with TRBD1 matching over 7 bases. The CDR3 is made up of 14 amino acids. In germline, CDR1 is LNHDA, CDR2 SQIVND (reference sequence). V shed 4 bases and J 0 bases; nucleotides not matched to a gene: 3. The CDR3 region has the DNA TGTGCCAGTAGTAACCGACAGGGCTCCTACGAGCAGTACTTC. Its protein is CASSNRQGSYEQYF.

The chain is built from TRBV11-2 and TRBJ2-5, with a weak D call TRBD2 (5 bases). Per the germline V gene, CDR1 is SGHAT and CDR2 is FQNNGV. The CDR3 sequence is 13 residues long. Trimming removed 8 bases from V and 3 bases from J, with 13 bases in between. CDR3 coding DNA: TGTGCCAGCGCCGCGGGTAAGGAAGAGACCCAGTACTTC. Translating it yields CASAAGKEETQYF.